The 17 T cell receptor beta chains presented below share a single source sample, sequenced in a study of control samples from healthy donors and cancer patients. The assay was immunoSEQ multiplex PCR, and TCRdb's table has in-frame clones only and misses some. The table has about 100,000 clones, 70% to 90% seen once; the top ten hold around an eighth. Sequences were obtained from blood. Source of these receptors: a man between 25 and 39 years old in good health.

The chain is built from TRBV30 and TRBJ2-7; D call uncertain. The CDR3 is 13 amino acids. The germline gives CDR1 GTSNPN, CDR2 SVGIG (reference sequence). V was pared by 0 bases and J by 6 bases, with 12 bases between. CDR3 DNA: TGTGCCTGGAGTGTATTTCCCCCTGGCGAGCAGTACTTC. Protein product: CAWSVFPPGEQYF.

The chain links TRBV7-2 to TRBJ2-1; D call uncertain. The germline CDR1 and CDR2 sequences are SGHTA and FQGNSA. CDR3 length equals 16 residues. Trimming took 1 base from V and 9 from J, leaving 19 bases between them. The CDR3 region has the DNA TGTGCCAGCAGCTTAGATGGTAGTCTTCCCCGGGCTGAGCAGTTCTTC. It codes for CASSLDGSLPRAEQFF.

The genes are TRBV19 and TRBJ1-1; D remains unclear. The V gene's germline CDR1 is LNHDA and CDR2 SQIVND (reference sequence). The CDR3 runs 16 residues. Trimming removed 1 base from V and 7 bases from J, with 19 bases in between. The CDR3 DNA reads TGTGCCAGTAGTATAGGGCCACGAGGCCTTGTGGATGAAGCTTTCTTT. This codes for CASSIGPRGLVDEAFF.

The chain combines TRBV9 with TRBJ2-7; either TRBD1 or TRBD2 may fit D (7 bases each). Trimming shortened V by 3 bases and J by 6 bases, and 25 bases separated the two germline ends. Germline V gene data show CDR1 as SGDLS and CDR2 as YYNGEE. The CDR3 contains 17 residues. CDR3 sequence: CASSGGALPGGGSEQYF. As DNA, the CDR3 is TGTGCCAGCAGCGGAGGCGCCCTCCCAGGGGGGGGCTCCGAGCAGTACTTC.

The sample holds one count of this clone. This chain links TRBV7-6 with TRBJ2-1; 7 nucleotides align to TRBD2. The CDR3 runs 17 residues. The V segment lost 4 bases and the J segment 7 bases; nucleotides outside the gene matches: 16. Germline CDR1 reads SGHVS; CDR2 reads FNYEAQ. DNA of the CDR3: TGTGCCAGCAGCTCAGTCTCTGGGGGAGGGCCGTTGAATGAGCAGTTCTTC. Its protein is CASSSVSGGGPLNEQFF. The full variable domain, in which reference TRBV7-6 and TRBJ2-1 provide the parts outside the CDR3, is GAGVSQSPRYKVTKRGQDVALRCDPISGHVSLYWYRQALGQGPEFLTYFNYEAQQDKSGLPNDRFSAERPEGSISTLTIQRTEQRDSAMYRCASSSVSGGGPLNEQFFGPGTRLTVL.

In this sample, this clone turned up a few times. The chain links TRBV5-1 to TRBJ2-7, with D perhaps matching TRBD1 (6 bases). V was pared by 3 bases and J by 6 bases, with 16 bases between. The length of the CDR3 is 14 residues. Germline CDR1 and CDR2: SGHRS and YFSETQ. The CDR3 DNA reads TGCGCCAGCAGCTGGGAACAGGGAAGGGGCGAGCAGTACTTC. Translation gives CASSWEQGRGEQYF.

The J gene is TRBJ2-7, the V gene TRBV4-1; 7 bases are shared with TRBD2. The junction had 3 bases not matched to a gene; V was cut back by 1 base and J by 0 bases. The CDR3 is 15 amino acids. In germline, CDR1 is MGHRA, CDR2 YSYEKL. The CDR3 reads CASSQVGGSSYEQYF. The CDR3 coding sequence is TGCGCCAGCAGCCAAGTAGGCGGGAGCTCCTACGAGCAGTACTTC.

CDR3 residues: CASSQDRANEKLFF. The CDR3 DNA follows: TGTGCCAGCAGCCAGGACAGGGCGAATGAAAAACTGTTTTTT. V usage is TRBV3-1 (or the pseudogene TRBV3-2) and J usage is TRBJ1-4, with 8 nucleotides matching TRBD1. The CDR3 runs 14 residues. The V gene end was trimmed by 3 bases and the J gene end by 5 bases; junction bases not matched to a gene: 2. Per the germline V gene, CDR1 is LGHDT and CDR2 is YNNKEL (reference sequence).

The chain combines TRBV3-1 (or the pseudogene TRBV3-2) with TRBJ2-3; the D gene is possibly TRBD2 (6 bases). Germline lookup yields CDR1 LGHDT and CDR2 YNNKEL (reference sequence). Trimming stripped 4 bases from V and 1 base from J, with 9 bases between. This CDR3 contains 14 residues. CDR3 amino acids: CASSPSGGTDTQYF. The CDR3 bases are TGTGCCAGCAGCCCCTCGGGGGGCACAGATACGCAGTATTTT.

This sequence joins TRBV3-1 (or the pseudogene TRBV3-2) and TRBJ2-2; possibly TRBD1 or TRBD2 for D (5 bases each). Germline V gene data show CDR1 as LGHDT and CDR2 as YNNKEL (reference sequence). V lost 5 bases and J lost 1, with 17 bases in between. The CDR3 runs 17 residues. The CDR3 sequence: CASSETGQGRNTGELFF. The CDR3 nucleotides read TGTGCCAGCAGCGAAACGGGGCAAGGGCGGAACACCGGGGAGCTGTTTTTT.

The CDR3 nucleotides are TGTGCCAGCAGGGAACGGATCGGGTTCCTTTCCTACAATGAGCAGTTCTTC. This sequence encodes CASRERIGFLSYNEQFF. This rearrangement joins TRBV2 to TRBJ2-1; D gene uncertain. CDR1 is SNHLY and CDR2 is FYNNEI in the germline V gene. The CDR3 spans 17 residues. The V end lost 6 bases, the J end lost 1 base, and 19 bases lay between the germline ends.

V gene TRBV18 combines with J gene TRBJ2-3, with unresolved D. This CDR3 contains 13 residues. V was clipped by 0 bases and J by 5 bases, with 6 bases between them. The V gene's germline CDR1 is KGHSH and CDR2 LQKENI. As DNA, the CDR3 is TGTGCCAGCTCACCACCGGCAGGAGATACGCAGTATTTT. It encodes CASSPPAGDTQYF.

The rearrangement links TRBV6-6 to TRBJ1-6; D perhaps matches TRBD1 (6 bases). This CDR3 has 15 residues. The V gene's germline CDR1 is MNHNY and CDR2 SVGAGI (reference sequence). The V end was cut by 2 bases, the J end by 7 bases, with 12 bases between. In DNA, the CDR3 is TGTGCCAGCAGTTACCATGGACAGAAAAATTCACCCCTCCACTTT. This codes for CASSYHGQKNSPLHF.

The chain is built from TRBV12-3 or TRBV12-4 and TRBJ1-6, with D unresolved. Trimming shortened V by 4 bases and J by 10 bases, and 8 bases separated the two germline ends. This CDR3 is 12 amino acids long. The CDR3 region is CASSSGVSPLHF. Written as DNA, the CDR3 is TGTGCCAGCAGTTCCGGGGTATCACCCCTCCACTTT.

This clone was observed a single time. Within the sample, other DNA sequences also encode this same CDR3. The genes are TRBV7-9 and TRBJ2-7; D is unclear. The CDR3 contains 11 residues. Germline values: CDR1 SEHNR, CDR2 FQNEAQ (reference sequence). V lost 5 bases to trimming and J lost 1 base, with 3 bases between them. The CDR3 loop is CASSPSYEQYF. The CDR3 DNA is TGTGCCAGCAGCCCATCCTACGAGCAGTACTTC.

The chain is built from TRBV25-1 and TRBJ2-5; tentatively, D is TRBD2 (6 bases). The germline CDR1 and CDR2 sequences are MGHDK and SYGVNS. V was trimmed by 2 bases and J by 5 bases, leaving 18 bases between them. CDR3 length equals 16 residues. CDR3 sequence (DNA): TGTGCCAGCAGTGAAAAATCGGGAGAGGGCCGGGAGACCCAGTACTTC. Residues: CASSEKSGEGRETQYF.

The DNA of the CDR3 is TGTGCCAGCAGCCAAGATGGGACCTCCTACAATGAGCAGTTCTTC. Protein product: CASSQDGTSYNEQFF. This rearrangement joins TRBV3-1 (or the pseudogene TRBV3-2) to TRBJ2-1; possibly TRBD1 or TRBD2 for D (5 bases each). Trimming left V 0 bases short and J 0 bases short, with 6 bases between. This CDR3 is 15 amino acids long. CDR1 is LGHDT, CDR2 YNNKEL, per germline (reference sequence).